There are a few counts of the clone carrying this T cell receptor (beta chain). This entry comes from a study of blood T cell repertoires in COVID-19. As for the study in general: T cells, B-cell-depleted T cells, or PBMCs provided the cDNA or gDNA that served as material.

Germline V lookup: CDR1 SGHRS, CDR2 YFSETQ. The CDR3 is made up of 15 amino acids. Trimming shortened V by 4 bases and J by 0 bases, and 13 bases separated the two germline ends. In the original processing: Using reference gene primer amplification, nucleated cell counts were estimated. Profiling relied on immunoSEQ multiplex PCR, and the TCRdb table lists in-frame clones only, not all of them. The DNA gave D and trimming, while V, J and clone size come from that table. The sample includes roughly 60,000 clones, 75% to 80% seen only once; the top ten take over 25%. This chain links TRBV5-1 with TRBJ1-1, with D perhaps matching TRBD1 (6 bases). Specimen: peripheral blood. The receptor comes from a human donor in a cohort sampled during active COVID-19. The CDR3 DNA reads as TGCGCCAGCAGCCATGATGGGGACATGAACACTGAAGCTTTCTTT. This codes for CASSHDGDMNTEAFF.